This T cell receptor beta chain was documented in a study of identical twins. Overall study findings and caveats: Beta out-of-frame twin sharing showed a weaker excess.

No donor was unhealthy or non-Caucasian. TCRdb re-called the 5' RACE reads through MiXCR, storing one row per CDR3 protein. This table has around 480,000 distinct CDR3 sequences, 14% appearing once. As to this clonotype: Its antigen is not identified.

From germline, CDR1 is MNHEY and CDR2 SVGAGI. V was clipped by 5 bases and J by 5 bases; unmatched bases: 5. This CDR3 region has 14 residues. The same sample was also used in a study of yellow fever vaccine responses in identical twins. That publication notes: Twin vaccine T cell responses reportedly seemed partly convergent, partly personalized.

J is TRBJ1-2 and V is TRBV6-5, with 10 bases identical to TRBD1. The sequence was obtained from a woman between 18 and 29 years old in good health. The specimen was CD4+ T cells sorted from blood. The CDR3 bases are TGTGCCAGCAGTACTAGGACAGGGGGGTATGGCTACACCTTC. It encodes CASSTRTGGYGYTF.